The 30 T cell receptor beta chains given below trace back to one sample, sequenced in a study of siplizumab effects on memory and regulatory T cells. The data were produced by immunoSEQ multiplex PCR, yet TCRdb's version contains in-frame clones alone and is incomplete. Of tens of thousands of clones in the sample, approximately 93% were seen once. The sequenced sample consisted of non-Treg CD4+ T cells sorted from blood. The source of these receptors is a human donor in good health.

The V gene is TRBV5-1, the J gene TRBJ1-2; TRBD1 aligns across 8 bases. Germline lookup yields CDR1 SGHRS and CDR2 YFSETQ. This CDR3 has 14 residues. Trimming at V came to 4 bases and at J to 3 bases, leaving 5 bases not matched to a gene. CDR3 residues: CASSPTGADYGYTF. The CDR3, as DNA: TGCGCCAGCAGCCCGACAGGGGCTGACTATGGCTACACCTTC.

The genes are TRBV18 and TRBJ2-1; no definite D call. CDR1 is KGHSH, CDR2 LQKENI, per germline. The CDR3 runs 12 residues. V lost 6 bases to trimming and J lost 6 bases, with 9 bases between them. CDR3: CASSPSLNEQFF. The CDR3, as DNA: TGTGCCAGCTCCCCCTCTCTCAATGAGCAGTTCTTC.

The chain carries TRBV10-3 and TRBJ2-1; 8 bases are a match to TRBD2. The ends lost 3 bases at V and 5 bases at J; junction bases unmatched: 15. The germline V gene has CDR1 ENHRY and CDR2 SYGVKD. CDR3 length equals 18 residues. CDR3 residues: CAISESRGLAGLNNEQFF. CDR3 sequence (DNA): TGTGCCATCAGTGAATCGAGGGGTCTAGCGGGCTTGAACAATGAGCAGTTCTTC.

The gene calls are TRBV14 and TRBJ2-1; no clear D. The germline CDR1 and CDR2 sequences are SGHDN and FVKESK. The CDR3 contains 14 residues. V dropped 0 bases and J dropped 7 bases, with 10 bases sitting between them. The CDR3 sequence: CASSQELALNEQFF. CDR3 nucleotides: TGTGCCAGCAGCCAAGAACTGGCCTTAAATGAGCAGTTCTTC.

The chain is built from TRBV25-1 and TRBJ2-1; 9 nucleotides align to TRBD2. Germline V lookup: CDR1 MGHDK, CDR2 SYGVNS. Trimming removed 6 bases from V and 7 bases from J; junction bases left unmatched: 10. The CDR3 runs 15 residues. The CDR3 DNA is TGTGCCAGCAGAAACGCCGGGACTAGCATAAATGAGCAGTTCTTC. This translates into CASRNAGTSINEQFF.

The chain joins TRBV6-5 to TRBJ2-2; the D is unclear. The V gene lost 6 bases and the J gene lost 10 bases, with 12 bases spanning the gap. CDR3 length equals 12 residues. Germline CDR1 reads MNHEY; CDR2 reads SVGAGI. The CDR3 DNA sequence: TGTGCCAGCAGCGACGGGCTCGAGGAGCTGTTTTTT. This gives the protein CASSDGLEELFF.

The CDR3, as DNA: TGTGCCTGGAGTGTACGCCCCCGCAACTACGAGCAGTACTTC. Translated: CAWSVRPRNYEQYF. The chain carries TRBV30 and TRBJ2-7; D is ambiguous. CDR3 length equals 14 residues. V lost 0 bases to trimming and J lost 3 bases, with 12 bases between them. CDR1 and CDR2 from the germline V gene are GTSNPN and SVGIG (reference sequence).

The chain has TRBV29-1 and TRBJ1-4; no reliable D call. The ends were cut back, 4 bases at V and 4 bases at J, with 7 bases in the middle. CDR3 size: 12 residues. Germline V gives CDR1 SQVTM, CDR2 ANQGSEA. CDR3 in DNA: TGCAGCGTTGGACCGATTAATGAAAAACTGTTTTTT. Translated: CSVGPINEKLFF.

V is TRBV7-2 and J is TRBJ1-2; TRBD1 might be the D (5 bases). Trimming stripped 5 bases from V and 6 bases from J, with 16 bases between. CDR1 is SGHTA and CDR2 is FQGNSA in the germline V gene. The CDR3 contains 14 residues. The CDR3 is CASSPRARTNGYTF. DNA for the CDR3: TGTGCCAGCAGCCCCCGGGCCCGGACAAATGGCTACACCTTC.

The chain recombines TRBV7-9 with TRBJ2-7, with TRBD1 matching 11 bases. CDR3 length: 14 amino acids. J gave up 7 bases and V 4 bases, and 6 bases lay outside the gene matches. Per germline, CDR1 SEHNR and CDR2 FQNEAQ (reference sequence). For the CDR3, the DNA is TGTGCCAGCAGCTCGCCGGGACAGGGGGTTGAGCAGTACTTC. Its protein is CASSSPGQGVEQYF.

CDR3 sequence: CATSRDRGRDYGYTF. CDR3 coding DNA: TGTGCCACCAGCAGAGATAGAGGGCGAGACTATGGCTACACCTTC. The chain carries TRBV15 and TRBJ1-2; D is ambiguous. V was pared by 0 bases and J by 3 bases, with 11 bases between. Germline V lookup: CDR1 LNHNV, CDR2 YYDKDF (reference sequence). The CDR3 runs to 15 residues.

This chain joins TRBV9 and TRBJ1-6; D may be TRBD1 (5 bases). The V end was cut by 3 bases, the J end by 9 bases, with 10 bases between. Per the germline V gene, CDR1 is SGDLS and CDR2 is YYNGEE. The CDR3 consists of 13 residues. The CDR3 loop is CASSGQSSSPLHF. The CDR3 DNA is TGTGCCAGCAGCGGACAGAGCAGTTCACCCCTCCACTTT.

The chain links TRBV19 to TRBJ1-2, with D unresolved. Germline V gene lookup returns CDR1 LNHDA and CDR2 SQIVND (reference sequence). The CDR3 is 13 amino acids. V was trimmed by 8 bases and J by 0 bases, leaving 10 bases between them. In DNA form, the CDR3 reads TGTGCCAGTGATCCGGGAACTAACTATGGCTACACCTTC. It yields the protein CASDPGTNYGYTF.

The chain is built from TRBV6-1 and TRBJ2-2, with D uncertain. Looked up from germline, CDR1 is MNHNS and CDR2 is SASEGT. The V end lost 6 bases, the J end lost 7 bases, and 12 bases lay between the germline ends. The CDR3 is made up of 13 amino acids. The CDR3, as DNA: TGTGCCAGCAGCAGGACCCAAAGCGGGGAGCTGTTTTTT. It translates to CASSRTQSGELFF.

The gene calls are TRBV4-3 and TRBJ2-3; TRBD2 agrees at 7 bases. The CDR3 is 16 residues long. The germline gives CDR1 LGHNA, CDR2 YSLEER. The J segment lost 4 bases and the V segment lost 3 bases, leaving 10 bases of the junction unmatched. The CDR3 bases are TGCGCCAGCAGCCATGCTCTAGCGGCGGTCCCAGATACGCAGTATTTT. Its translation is CASSHALAAVPDTQYF.

CDR3 sequence reads: CAWSYRGNFEQYF. The CDR3 DNA sequence: TGTGCCTGGAGTTACCGGGGTAATTTCGAGCAGTACTTC. The chain links TRBV30 to TRBJ2-7; D possibly corresponds to TRBD2 (5 bases). CDR1 and CDR2 (germline): GTSNPN, SVGIG (reference sequence). This CDR3 is built from 13 residues. Trimming took off 2 bases at V and 6 bases at J, with 14 bases between the two ends.

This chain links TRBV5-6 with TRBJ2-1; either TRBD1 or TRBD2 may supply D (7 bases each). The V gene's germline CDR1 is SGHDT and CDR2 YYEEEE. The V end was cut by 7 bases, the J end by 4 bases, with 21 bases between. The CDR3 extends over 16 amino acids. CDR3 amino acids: CASGSRGRELYNEQFF. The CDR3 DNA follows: TGTGCCAGCGGGTCTAGGGGGCGGGAGTTATACAATGAGCAGTTCTTC. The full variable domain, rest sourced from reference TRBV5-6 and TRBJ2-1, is DAGVTQSPTHLIKTRGQQVTLRCSPKSGHDTVSWYQQALGQGPQFIFQYYEEEERQRGNFPDRFSGHQFPNYSSELNVNALLLGDSALYLCASGSRGRELYNEQFFGPGTRLTVL.

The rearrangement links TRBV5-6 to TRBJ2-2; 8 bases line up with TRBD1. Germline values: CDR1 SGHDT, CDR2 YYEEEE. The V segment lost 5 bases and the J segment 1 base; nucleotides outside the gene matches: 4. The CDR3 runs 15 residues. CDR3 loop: CASRLTGVNTGELFF. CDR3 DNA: TGTGCCAGCAGGCTGACAGGGGTGAACACCGGGGAGCTGTTTTTT.

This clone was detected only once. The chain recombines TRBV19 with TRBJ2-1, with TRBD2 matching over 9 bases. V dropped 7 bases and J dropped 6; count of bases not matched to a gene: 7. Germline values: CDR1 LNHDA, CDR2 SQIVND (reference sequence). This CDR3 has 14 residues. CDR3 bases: TGTGCCAGTACCCCACTAGCGGGTTCCAATGAGCAGTTCTTC. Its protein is CASTPLAGSNEQFF.

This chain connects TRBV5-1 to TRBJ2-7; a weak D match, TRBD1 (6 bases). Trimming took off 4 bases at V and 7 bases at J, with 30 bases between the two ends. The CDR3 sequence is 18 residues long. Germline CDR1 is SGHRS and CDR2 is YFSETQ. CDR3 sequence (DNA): TGCGCCAGCAGCACAGGCCCGACAGGTCCTGGTTTATTACGGGAGCAGTACTTC. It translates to CASSTGPTGPGLLREQYF.

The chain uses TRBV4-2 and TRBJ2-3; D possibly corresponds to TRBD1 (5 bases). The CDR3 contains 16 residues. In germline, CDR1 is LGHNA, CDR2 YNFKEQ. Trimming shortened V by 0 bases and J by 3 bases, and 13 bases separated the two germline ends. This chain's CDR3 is CASSQEGSRGTDTQYF. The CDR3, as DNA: TGTGCCAGCAGCCAAGAGGGTAGTAGGGGAACAGATACGCAGTATTTT.

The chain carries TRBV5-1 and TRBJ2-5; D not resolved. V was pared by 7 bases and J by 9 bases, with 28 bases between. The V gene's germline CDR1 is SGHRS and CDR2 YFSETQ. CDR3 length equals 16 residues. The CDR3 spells CASRPTTAARNVAQYF. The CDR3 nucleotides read TGCGCCAGCCGGCCCACGACGGCCGCTAGGAATGTGGCCCAGTACTTC.

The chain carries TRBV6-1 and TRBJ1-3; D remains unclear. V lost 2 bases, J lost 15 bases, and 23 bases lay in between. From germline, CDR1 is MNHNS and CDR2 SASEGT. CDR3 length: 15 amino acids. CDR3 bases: TGTGCCAGCAGTGAATTGGTGGCAATTTATGTAGGAGGATATTTT. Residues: CASSELVAIYVGGYF.

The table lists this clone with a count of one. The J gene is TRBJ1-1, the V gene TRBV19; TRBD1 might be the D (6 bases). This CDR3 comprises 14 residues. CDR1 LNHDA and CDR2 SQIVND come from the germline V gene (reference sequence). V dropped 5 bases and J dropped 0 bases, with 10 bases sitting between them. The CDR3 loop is CASSQDRLNTEAFF. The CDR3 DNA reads TGTGCCAGTAGTCAGGACAGATTGAACACTGAAGCTTTCTTT.

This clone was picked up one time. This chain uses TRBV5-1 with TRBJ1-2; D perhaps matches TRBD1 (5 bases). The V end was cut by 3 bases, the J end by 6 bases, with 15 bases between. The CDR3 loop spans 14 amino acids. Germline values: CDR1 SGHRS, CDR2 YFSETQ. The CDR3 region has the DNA TGCGCCAGCAGCTGGCCGGACAAAAGTAATGGCTACACCTTC. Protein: CASSWPDKSNGYTF.

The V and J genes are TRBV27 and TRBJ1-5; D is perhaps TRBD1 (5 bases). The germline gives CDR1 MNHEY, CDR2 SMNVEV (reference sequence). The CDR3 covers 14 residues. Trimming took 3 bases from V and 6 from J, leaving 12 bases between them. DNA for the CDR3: TGTGCCAGCAGTTTCCAGGCGAGGGGTCAGCCCCAGCATTTT. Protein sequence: CASSFQARGQPQHF.

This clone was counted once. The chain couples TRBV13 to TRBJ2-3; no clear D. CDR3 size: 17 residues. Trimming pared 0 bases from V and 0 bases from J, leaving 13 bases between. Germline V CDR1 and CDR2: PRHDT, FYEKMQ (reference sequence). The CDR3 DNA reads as TGTGCCAGCAGCTTAGGCTTTGCAGCGTCTAGCACAGATACGCAGTATTTT. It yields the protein CASSLGFAASSTDTQYF.

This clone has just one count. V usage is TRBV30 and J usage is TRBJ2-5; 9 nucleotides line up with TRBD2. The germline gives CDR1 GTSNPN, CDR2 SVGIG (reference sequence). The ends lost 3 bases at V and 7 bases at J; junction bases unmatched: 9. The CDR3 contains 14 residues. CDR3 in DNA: TGTGCCTGGAGGGCGGCGGGGGGGCCAGGGACCCAGTACTTC. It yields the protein CAWRAAGGPGTQYF. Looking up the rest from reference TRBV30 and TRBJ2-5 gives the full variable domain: SQTIHQWPATLVQPVGSPLSLECTVEGTSNPNLYWYRQAAGRGLQLLFYSVGIGQISSEVPQNLSASRPQDRQFILSSKKLLLSDSGFYLCAWRAAGGPGTQYFGPGTRLLVL.

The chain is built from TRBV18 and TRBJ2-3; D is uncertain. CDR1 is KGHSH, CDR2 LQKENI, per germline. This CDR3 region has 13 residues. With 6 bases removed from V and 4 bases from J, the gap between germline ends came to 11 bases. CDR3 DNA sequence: TGTGCCAGCTCGCCCCGAGGAGCAGATACGCAGTATTTT. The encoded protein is CASSPRGADTQYF. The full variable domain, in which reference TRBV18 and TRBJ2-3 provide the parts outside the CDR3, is NAGVMQNPRHLVRRRGQEARLRCSPMKGHSHVYWYRQLPEEGLKFMVYLQKENIIDESGMPKERFSAEFPKEGPSILRIQQVVRGDSAAYFCASSPRGADTQYFGPGTRLTVL.

CDR3 amino acids: CASSHAGVGTGASYNEQFF. CDR3 DNA: TGTGCCAGCAGCCATGCCGGGGTTGGGACAGGGGCGTCCTACAATGAGCAGTTCTTC. V gene TRBV7-8 combines with J gene TRBJ2-1; 10 bases match TRBD1. The CDR3 spans 19 residues. Germline V gene lookup returns CDR1 SGHVS and CDR2 FQNEAQ. V was pared by 5 bases and J by 1 base, with 14 bases of the junction left unmatched.